This TCR beta chain was obtained from a study of blood T cell repertoires in COVID-19. Turning to the study itself: Samples taken during acute and convalescent COVID-19 were collected in the United States, Italy and Spain. The cDNA or gDNA used as material had been derived from T cells, B-cell-depleted T cells, or PBMCs.

The CDR3 sequence is 14 residues long. Trimming took off 0 bases at V and 5 bases at J, with 10 bases between the two ends. Germline V lookup: CDR1 LNHNV, CDR2 YYDKDF (reference sequence). Profiling relied on immunoSEQ multiplex PCR, and the TCRdb table lists in-frame clones only, not all of them. The sample has approximately 150,000 clones, approximately 77% seen once. Living in 24 US areas, the participants were between roughly 18 and 90 years of age. Cohorts were determined from participant-reported clinical history. The table lists this clone with a few counts. The same CDR3 also results from other DNA sequences found in this sample.

The chain employs TRBV15 and TRBJ1-1, with D unclear. The TCR comes from a man in his 60s who had recovered from COVID-19. The sequenced sample was PBMCs or T cells enriched from blood (not recorded which). Here the CDR3 DNA reads TGTGCCACCAGCAGAGATCACGGAGGGACTGAAGCTTTCTTT. Translation: CATSRDHGGTEAFF.